A single T cell receptor beta chain is shown here with its context. What it binds is unknown. CDR3 length equals 14 residues. V shed 4 bases and J 7 bases; nucleotides not matched to a gene: 5. The table came from immunoSEQ multiplex PCR; TCRdb's copy has only in-frame clones and leaves some out. The data hold about 31,000 clones, with 85% to 95% observed a single time. The entry originates in a study of T cells in localized non-small cell lung cancer. Study-level findings and limits: A denser population of T cells in blood accompanied longer overall survival. Exceeding tumor, uninvolved adjacent lung had the highest T cell clonality. A median of roughly 52 of the top 100 tumor clones appeared in adjacent lung, which was paired and uninvolved. Because only a single region of the tumor was sequenced, heterogeneity remains possible.

The receptor comes from a woman aged 35 to 70 with stage I lung adenocarcinoma. This specimen consisted of peripheral blood, obtained before any cancer treatment. This chain links TRBV5-3 with TRBJ1-5; 10 bases line up with TRBD1. TRBV5-3 is marked as an open reading frame, function uncertain. Written as DNA, the CDR3 is TGTGCCAGAAGCCTCGGACAGGGGGTCCAGCCCCAGCATTTT. Encoded protein: CARSLGQGVQPQHF.